This entry lists 26 T cell receptor beta chains sequenced from one sample in a study of naive and memory T cell subsets. An equimolar mix of two oligonucleotides served as the beta constant-region primer for TRBC1 and TRBC2. Four rounds of PCR amplified the ligated cDNA using nested alpha and beta constant-region primers plus SP2. MiXCR, applied by TCRdb to the UMI-ligation and nested PCR reads, yields one record per CDR3 protein. The profile shows over 110,000 distinct CDR3 sequences, approximately 21% of them singletons. Study results and caveats: Especially in CD8 cells, naive repertoires contained a few larger clonotypes, possibly CD45RA-re-expressing memory cells.

No cognate antigen is known for these TCRs. Sequenced material: naive CD8+ T cells from blood. Source of these receptors: a human donor in good health.

J is TRBJ1-1 and V is TRBV20-1, with TRBD1 identical over 10 bases. J gave up 4 bases and V 6 bases, and 5 bases lay outside the gene matches. The CDR3 is made up of 13 amino acids. Germline V gene sequence: CDR1 DFQATT, CDR2 SNEGSKA (reference sequence). In DNA form, the CDR3 reads TGCAGTGCGGACAGGGGGGTCGGCACTGAAGCTTTCTTT. Residues: CSADRGVGTEAFF.

This clonotype was counted only a few times. The chain joins TRBV2 to TRBJ2-1, with D perhaps matching TRBD1 (6 bases). The germline V gene encodes CDR1 SNHLY and CDR2 FYNNEI. The V and J ends lost 0 bases and 5 bases respectively, with 17 bases between them. This CDR3 contains 17 residues. Here the CDR3 reads CASSEAGVGHRNNEQFF. In DNA form, the CDR3 reads TGTGCCAGCAGTGAAGCGGGGGTGGGACATAGAAACAATGAGCAGTTCTTC.

This CDR3 is CASSAAPDRDTGELFF. CDR3 bases: TGTGCCAGCAGTGCCGCCCCGGACAGGGATACCGGGGAGCTGTTTTTT. The chain has TRBV2 and TRBJ2-2, with 8 bases lining up with TRBD1. CDR3 length: 16 amino acids. Germline V gene lookup returns CDR1 SNHLY and CDR2 FYNNEI. Losses at the gene ends were 4 bases for V and 5 bases for J; bases not matched to a gene: 9.

This clonotype turned up a few times. The chain joins TRBV3-1 to TRBJ1-2, with unresolved D. The V gene lost 1 base and the J gene lost 2 bases, with 17 bases spanning the gap. The CDR3 covers 17 residues. CDR1 LGHDT and CDR2 YNNKEL come from the germline V gene (reference sequence). DNA for the CDR3: TGTGCCAGCAGCCAAGTGGTAAACGCGGGAGGGAACTATGGCTACACCTTC. Translation gives CASSQVVNAGGNYGYTF.

The table lists this clonotype with a count of one. This rearrangement joins TRBV29-1 to TRBJ2-3; tentative D call: TRBD2 (5 bases). The CDR3 has 13 residues. V was trimmed by 6 bases and J by 4 bases, leaving 14 bases between them. Germline CDR1 is SQVTM and CDR2 is ANQGSEA. The DNA for the CDR3 is TGCAGCGTCGAGGAGGAACGGCCAGATACGCAGTATTTT. This gives the protein CSVEEERPDTQYF.

CDR3 amino acids: CASSQDGSVGQPQHF. As DNA, the CDR3 is TGTGCCAGCAGCCAAGATGGGAGTGTGGGTCAGCCCCAGCATTTT. J is TRBJ1-5 and V is TRBV3-1; D ambiguous. Per the germline V gene, CDR1 is LGHDT and CDR2 is YNNKEL (reference sequence). This CDR3 spans 15 amino acids. Deletions cut 0 bases from V and 6 bases from J, with 12 bases between.

This clonotype was seen repeatedly, ten times or more. The genes are TRBV5-1 and TRBJ1-1; no firm D call. Germline V gives CDR1 SGHRS, CDR2 YFSETQ. CDR3 size: 12 residues. With 0 bases removed from V and 10 bases from J, the gap between germline ends came to 10 bases. As DNA, the CDR3 is TGCGCCAGCAGCTTGGGTGATCGTTTAGCTTTCTTT. Its translation is CASSLGDRLAFF. Complete variable domain (other parts from reference TRBV5-1 and TRBJ1-1): KAGVTQTPRYLIKTRGQQVTLSCSPISGHRSVSWYQQTPGQGLQFLFEYFSETQRNKGNFPGRFSGRQFSNSRSEMNVSTLELGDSALYLCASSLGDRLAFFGQGTRLTVV.

The rearrangement links TRBV5-6 to TRBJ1-1; no reliable D call. CDR3 length: 12 amino acids. CDR1 and CDR2 (germline): SGHDT, YYEEEE. Trimming pared 1 base from V and 7 bases from J, leaving 8 bases between. CDR3 in DNA: TGTGCCAGCAGCTTGATTGGCAATGAAGCTTTCTTT. Its translation: CASSLIGNEAFF.

The chain carries TRBV4-3 and TRBJ2-1; 7 bases are a match to TRBD2. Germline V gene data show CDR1 as LGHNA and CDR2 as YSLEER. V shed 1 base and J 5 bases; nucleotides not matched to a gene: 8. The CDR3 runs 16 residues. CDR3 DNA sequence: TGCGCCAGCAGCCAAGTTTGGGGAGGGCCCAACAATGAGCAGTTCTTC. It yields the protein CASSQVWGGPNNEQFF.

The chain employs TRBV28 and TRBJ2-5; D might be TRBD1 or TRBD2, each matching 5 bases. The V gene's germline CDR1 is MDHEN and CDR2 SYDVKM. The CDR3 has 13 residues. V was cut by 4 bases and J by 4 bases, with 10 bases left in between. The CDR3 nucleotides read TGTGCCAGCAGTTCCGTTGGGGGAGAGACCCAGTACTTC. Amino acids: CASSSVGGETQYF. Together with reference TRBV28 and TRBJ2-5, the CDR3 gives the full variable domain: DVKVTQSSRYLVKRTGEKVFLECVQDMDHENMFWYRQDPGLGLRLIYFSYDVKMKEKGDIPEGYSVSREKKERFSLILESASTNQTSMYLCASSSVGGETQYFGPGTRLLVL.

The chain couples TRBV28 to TRBJ2-7; 10 bases fit TRBD1. Unmatched junction bases numbered 10, after V lost 9 bases and J lost 5 bases. This CDR3 contains 14 residues. The germline V gene encodes CDR1 MDHEN and CDR2 SYDVKM. CDR3 in DNA: TGTGCCAGTGAGCCGGGACAGGGGTGGAACGAGCAGTACTTC. This codes for CASEPGQGWNEQYF.

The sample holds a few counts of this clonotype. J is TRBJ1-3 and V is TRBV5-6; D unresolved. This CDR3 comprises 13 residues. The germline V and J ends were trimmed by 0 bases and 4 bases, with 5 bases remaining between them. CDR1 and CDR2 (germline): SGHDT, YYEEEE. The CDR3 spells CASSLDGGNTIYF. The DNA for the CDR3 is TGTGCCAGCAGCTTGGACGGGGGAAACACCATATATTTT.

CDR3 residues: CASSQDWTGRLYEQYF. CDR3 coding DNA: TGCGCCAGCAGCCAAGACTGGACAGGGCGCCTCTACGAGCAGTACTTC. The genes are TRBV4-3 and TRBJ2-7, with 8 bases matching TRBD1. This CDR3 spans 16 amino acids. Germline V gene data show CDR1 as LGHNA and CDR2 as YSLEER. After removal of 0 bases from V and 3 bases from J, the junction contained 7 bases not matched to a gene.

CDR3 residues: CASSQARDRVDQETQYF. The CDR3 DNA sequence: TGCGCCAGCAGCCAAGCACGGGACAGGGTTGACCAAGAGACCCAGTACTTC. The chain links TRBV4-3 to TRBJ2-5; 9 positions match TRBD1. This CDR3 contains 17 residues. V lost 1 base to trimming and J lost 0 bases; unmatched junction nucleotides: 6. The germline V gene encodes CDR1 LGHNA and CDR2 YSLEER.

The chain is built from TRBV28 and TRBJ2-1; D not resolved. The CDR3 runs to 15 residues. V was trimmed by 3 bases and J by 0 bases, leaving 9 bases between them. Per the germline V gene, CDR1 is MDHEN and CDR2 is SYDVKM. For the CDR3, the DNA is TGTGCCAGCAGTTTTATATTAAGCTCCTACAATGAGCAGTTCTTC. Translating it yields CASSFILSSYNEQFF.

CDR3 sequence (DNA): TGCGCCAGCAGCTTGGTTGACGGGTCCTACGAGCAGTACTTC. Translated, it gives CASSLVDGSYEQYF. The chain employs TRBV5-1 and TRBJ2-7; D remains unclear. The V gene's germline CDR1 is SGHRS and CDR2 YFSETQ. V was shortened by 0 bases and J by 1 base, with 8 bases between the two germline ends. The CDR3 length is 14 residues. Filled out from reference TRBV5-1 and TRBJ2-7, the complete variable domain reads KAGVTQTPRYLIKTRGQQVTLSCSPISGHRSVSWYQQTPGQGLQFLFEYFSETQRNKGNFPGRFSGRQFSNSRSEMNVSTLELGDSALYLCASSLVDGSYEQYFGPGTRLTVT.

This clonotype was seen a few times. V and J are TRBV2 and TRBJ2-3; D perhaps matches TRBD2 (6 bases). This CDR3 has 15 residues. Germline V gene sequence: CDR1 SNHLY, CDR2 FYNNEI. V was pared by 3 bases and J by 5 bases, with 15 bases between. In DNA form, the CDR3 reads TGTGCCAGCAGTGACCCGGGAGCATCCGAAGATACGCAGTATTTT. Amino acids: CASSDPGASEDTQYF.

This clonotype was counted only a few times. The chain has TRBV9 and TRBJ1-1; D is possibly TRBD1 (5 bases). CDR1 SGDLS and CDR2 YYNGEE come from the germline V gene. The V end lost 4 bases, the J end lost 4 bases, and 14 bases lay between the germline ends. CDR3 length: 14 amino acids. This CDR3 is CASSRGPPGTEAFF. In nucleotides, the CDR3 is TGTGCCAGCAGCCGGGGACCCCCTGGCACTGAAGCTTTCTTT.

The rearrangement links TRBV28 to TRBJ2-1; 7 bases match TRBD1. This CDR3 has 14 amino acids. Trimming cost V 2 bases and J 8 bases; bases outside gene matches: 6. CDR1 is MDHEN, CDR2 SYDVKM, per germline. The CDR3 region has the DNA TGTGCCAGCAGTTTAAATGAAGGGGGCGATGAGCAGTTCTTC. This encodes CASSLNEGGDEQFF.

This clonotype was found a few times. The V call is TRBV6-6, the J call TRBJ1-5; TRBD1 might be the D (6 bases). The ends were cut back, 5 bases at V and 3 bases at J, with 11 bases in the middle. The CDR3 extends over 14 amino acids. Germline assignment: CDR1 MNHNY and CDR2 SVGAGI (reference sequence). The CDR3 spells CASSPGTNNQPQHF. In nucleotides, the CDR3 is TGTGCCAGCAGTCCCGGGACAAACAATCAGCCCCAGCATTTT.

This clonotype turned up a few times. The genes are TRBV11-2 and TRBJ2-1; weak D call: TRBD2 (6 bases). Trimming pared 4 bases from V and 8 bases from J, leaving 24 bases between. The CDR3 loop spans 17 amino acids. Germline CDR1 is SGHAT and CDR2 is FQNNGV. The CDR3 loop is CASSSLPSPGVRDEQFF. The CDR3 region has the DNA TGTGCCAGCAGCTCCCTCCCCTCTCCGGGAGTGAGGGATGAGCAGTTCTTC.

The V call is TRBV7-6, the J call TRBJ2-1, with D possibly TRBD1 on 5 matching bases. V dropped 1 base and J dropped 3 bases, with 22 bases sitting between them. Germline CDR1 reads SGHVS; CDR2 reads FNYEAQ. CDR3 length: 19 amino acids. The CDR3 protein is CASSLVHRQLVWSYNEQFF. CDR3 nucleotide sequence: TGTGCCAGCAGCTTAGTACACAGACAGCTAGTCTGGAGCTACAATGAGCAGTTCTTC.

This rearrangement joins TRBV6-1 to TRBJ2-7; 9 nucleotides match TRBD1. Per the germline V gene, CDR1 is MNHNS and CDR2 is SASEGT. The CDR3 is 13 residues long. The V segment lost 6 bases and the J segment 6 bases; nucleotides outside the gene matches: 6. In nucleotides, the CDR3 is TGTGCCAGCAGGGTGGGACAGGGTGGCGAGCAGTACTTC. Its translation: CASRVGQGGEQYF.

The rearrangement uses TRBV12-3 or TRBV12-4 and TRBJ2-1; D tentatively fits TRBD1 or TRBD2 (5 bases each). Trimming removed 6 bases at V and 9 bases at J, with 21 bases between. There are 15 residues in the CDR3. The DNA of the CDR3 is TGTGCCAGCAGCCAAACGGGACCAACGGTCGGTGAGCAGTTCTTC. Translating gives CASSQTGPTVGEQFF.

This clonotype was counted once. V and J are TRBV6-5 and TRBJ2-3, with 9 bases aligning to TRBD1. With 2 bases clipped from V and 4 bases from J, the junction kept 7 bases outside the gene matches. The CDR3 is 16 residues long. The germline gives CDR1 MNHEY, CDR2 SVGAGI. The CDR3 loop is CASSYAETGGPDTQYF. Written as DNA, the CDR3 is TGTGCCAGCAGTTACGCCGAGACAGGGGGGCCAGATACGCAGTATTTT.

The chain has TRBV7-6 and TRBJ2-1, with D possibly matching TRBD2 (6 bases). V was shortened by 5 bases and J by 6 bases, with 11 bases between the two germline ends. CDR3 length equals 13 residues. Per the germline V gene, CDR1 is SGHVS and CDR2 is FNYEAQ. CDR3 sequence reads: CASSPLTSNEQFF. The CDR3 DNA reads as TGTGCCAGCAGCCCCCTGACTAGCAATGAGCAGTTCTTC.